These T cell receptor beta chains were read from a single sample in a study of cytomegalovirus exposure and HLA in healthy donors. Profiled with immunoSEQ multiplex PCR; TCRdb holds only in-frame clones, not every one. The sample consists of approximately 100,000 clones, roughly 71% of them appearing once. The sample was PBMCs. The receptors shown here come from a man aged 45-65 years in good health and CMV-seronegative. Both conserved end residues are part of each CDR3. The order of the fields is CDR3 protein, CDR3 DNA, clone size, D gene, J gene, V gene. D genes are given only for firm matches. The size entry is marked missing in some rows and otherwise reads once, few, many or a size class.

CASSQVDTYSEQYF	TGTGCCAGCAGCCAAGTAGATACCTACAGCGAGCAGTACTTC	.	.	TRBJ2-7	TRBV7-6
CASSPSGGLDEKLFF	TGTGCCAGCAGTCCTTCAGGGGGATTAGATGAAAAACTGTTTTTT	.	TRBD1	TRBJ1-4	TRBV6-6
CASSLGAFQGNEQFF	TGTGCCAGCAGCTTAGGGGCGTTTCAGGGTAATGAGCAGTTCTTC	few	.	TRBJ2-1	TRBV11-2
CASIQSGGLNYGYTF	TGTGCCAGCATTCAGTCAGGGGGGCTTAACTATGGCTACACCTTC	once	TRBD1	TRBJ1-2	TRBV28
CASSQGFDRSLGRGELFF	TGTGCCAGCAGCCAAGGGTTTGACCGGTCTCTTGGGAGGGGGGAGCTGTTTTTT	.	.	TRBJ2-2	TRBV4-2
CATSRYGAGENTEAFF	TGTGCCACCAGCAGATACGGAGCAGGGGAGAACACTGAAGCTTTCTTT	.	.	TRBJ1-1	TRBV15
CASTPSDSNGYTF	TGCGCCAGCACCCCATCGGACAGTAATGGCTACACCTTC	few	.	TRBJ1-2	TRBV5-1
CASSLGQNRANEKLFF	TGTGCCAGCAGCTTGGGTCAAAACAGGGCGAATGAAAAACTGTTTTTT	.	.	TRBJ1-4	TRBV7-9
CASSPGLAGETQYF	TGTGCCAGCAGCCCGGGACTAGCGGGGGAAACGCAGTATTTT	.	TRBD2	TRBJ2-3	TRBV7-3
CASSTGGSGTDTQYF	TGTGCCAGCAGTACAGGGGGCTCTGGCACAGATACGCAGTATTTT	.	TRBD1	TRBJ2-3	TRBV2
CASSLERGTDTQYF	TGTGCCAGCAGCTTAGAGCGGGGGACAGATACGCAGTATTTT	few	TRBD2	TRBJ2-3	TRBV7-2
CASSFRTSGTDTQYF	TGTGCCAGCAGCTTTAGGACTAGCGGGACAGATACGCAGTATTTT	.	TRBD2	TRBJ2-3	TRBV7-3
CASSAGQKRIDTQYF	TGCGCCAGCAGCGCGGGACAGAAAAGGATAGATACGCAGTATTTT	.	.	TRBJ2-3	TRBV5-1
CASSYAALGYEQYF	TGTGCCAGCAGTTACGCGGCTCTTGGCTACGAGCAGTACTTC	.	.	TRBJ2-7	TRBV6-5
CASSLEGGLGTEAFF	TGTGCCAGCAGCTTAGAGGGGGGGCTCGGCACTGAAGCTTTCTTT	.	.	TRBJ1-1	TRBV11-2
CASGLVPGVPSYNEQFF	TGTGCTAGTGGTTTGGTCCCGGGAGTCCCCTCCTACAATGAGCAGTTCTTC	.	.	TRBJ2-1	TRBV12-5
CASSASQGGETQYF	TGTGCCAGCAGCGCCTCTCAGGGGGGCGAGACCCAGTACTTC	.	.	TRBJ2-5	TRBV9
CASSSTRGTNEQYF	TGTGCCAGCAGCTCCACGCGGGGTACCAACGAGCAGTACTTC	.	.	TRBJ2-7	TRBV11-2
CATSRGRGDTQYF	TGTGCCACCAGCAGAGGACGGGGAGATACGCAGTATTTT	.	.	TRBJ2-3	TRBV15
CASRMDSGNTIYF	TGTGCCAGCAGAATGGACAGTGGAAACACCATATATTTT	.	.	TRBJ1-3	TRBV6-5
CASSPLGAGITDTQYF	TGTGCCAGCTCTCCCCTTGGCGCGGGGATCACAGATACGCAGTATTTT	.	.	TRBJ2-3	TRBV18
CASSLAGIEGAGEQYF	TGCGCCAGCAGCTTGGCCGGTATTGAGGGGGCTGGGGAGCAGTACTTC	.	TRBD1	TRBJ2-7	TRBV5-1
CASSQDPPAGGADTQYF	TGCGCCAGCAGCCAAGACCCCCCGGCGGGAGGTGCAGATACGCAGTATTTT	.	TRBD2	TRBJ2-3	TRBV4-1
CASSPGFYGYTF	TGTGCCAGCAGCCCCGGTTTCTATGGCTACACCTTC	.	.	TRBJ1-2	TRBV11-2
CASSDWNTGELFF	TGTGCCAGCTCGGACTGGAACACCGGGGAGCTGTTTTTT	.	.	TRBJ2-2	TRBV6-5
CASQSAGGTGELFF	TGTGCCAGCCAATCCGCGGGGGGCACCGGGGAGCTGTTTTTT	.	TRBD2	TRBJ2-2	TRBV6-6
CASSSRGGSDTEAFF	TGTGCCAGCAGCTCCAGAGGGGGATCGGACACTGAAGCTTTCTTT	.	.	TRBJ1-1	TRBV7-9
CASRTLAGGRYEQYF	TGTGCCAGCAGAACGCTAGCGGGAGGCCGCTACGAGCAGTACTTC	.	TRBD2	TRBJ2-7	TRBV6-5
CASKQGQGAVDTQYF	TGTGCCAGCAAACAGGGACAGGGGGCCGTAGATACGCAGTATTTT	.	TRBD1	TRBJ2-3	TRBV7-9
CASRLQGPDTQYF	TGTGCCAGCAGGCTACAGGGGCCAGATACGCAGTATTTT	.	TRBD1	TRBJ2-3	TRBV6-5
CAISESIRRYEQYF	TGTGCCATCAGTGAGTCGATACGTCGTTACGAGCAGTACTTC	.	.	TRBJ2-7	TRBV10-3
CASSDRGLAGIGTYNEQFF	TGTGCCAGTAGTGATCGAGGTCTAGCGGGAATCGGTACCTACAATGAGCAGTTCTTC	.	TRBD2	TRBJ2-1	TRBV19
CSALRGGLNTEAFF	TGCAGCGCCCTCAGGGGTGGGTTGAACACTGAAGCTTTCTTT	.	.	TRBJ1-1	TRBV29-1
CASSPAGTDTQYF	TGTGCCAGCAGCCCAGCAGGGACAGATACGCAGTATTTT	.	.	TRBJ2-3	TRBV7-9
CASSLVQGWNSPLHF	TGTGCCAGCAGCTTAGTGCAGGGGTGGAATTCACCCCTCCACTTT	few	.	TRBJ1-6	TRBV5-8
CSVEDLPGTRPLETRYF	TGCAGCGTTGAAGACCTACCCGGGACACGGCCGCTAGAGACCCGGTACTTC	.	.	TRBJ2-5	TRBV29-1
CASSLGGSGAYEQYF	TGTGCCAGCTCGTTAGGAGGGAGCGGGGCGTACGAGCAGTACTTC	.	TRBD2	TRBJ2-7	TRBV18
CASSTQGRDTEAFF	TGTGCCAGCAGCACTCAGGGGAGGGACACTGAAGCTTTCTTT	few	.	TRBJ1-1	TRBV9
CASRAGTGYGYTF	TGTGCCAGCAGGGCCGGGACAGGGTATGGCTACACCTTC	.	TRBD1	TRBJ1-2	TRBV6-1
CASMKGGAVNTEAFF	TGTGCCAGTATGAAGGGCGGGGCAGTTAACACTGAAGCTTTCTTT	.	.	TRBJ1-1	TRBV19
CASSPSGGRTTEAFF	TGCGCCAGCAGCCCCAGCGGGGGGAGGACCACTGAAGCTTTCTTT	.	.	TRBJ1-1	TRBV4-3
CASSLSALASHEQYF	TGTGCCAGCAGCTTGTCGGCACTAGCGTCCCACGAGCAGTACTTC	.	TRBD2	TRBJ2-7	TRBV5-4
CASSQDLILEYTEAFF	TGCGCCAGCAGCCAAGATCTTATACTCGAGTACACTGAAGCTTTCTTT	.	.	TRBJ1-1	TRBV4-1
CASSRPRGADSPLHF	TGTGCCAGCAGTCGCCCTCGGGGGGCCGATTCACCCCTCCACTTT	.	.	TRBJ1-6	TRBV28
CAWKGLGDTGELFF	TGTGCCTGGAAAGGGTTAGGGGACACCGGGGAGCTGTTTTTT	.	.	TRBJ2-2	TRBV30
CAWSVHHGYTF	TGTGCCTGGAGTGTACATCATGGCTACACCTTC	.	.	TRBJ1-2	TRBV30